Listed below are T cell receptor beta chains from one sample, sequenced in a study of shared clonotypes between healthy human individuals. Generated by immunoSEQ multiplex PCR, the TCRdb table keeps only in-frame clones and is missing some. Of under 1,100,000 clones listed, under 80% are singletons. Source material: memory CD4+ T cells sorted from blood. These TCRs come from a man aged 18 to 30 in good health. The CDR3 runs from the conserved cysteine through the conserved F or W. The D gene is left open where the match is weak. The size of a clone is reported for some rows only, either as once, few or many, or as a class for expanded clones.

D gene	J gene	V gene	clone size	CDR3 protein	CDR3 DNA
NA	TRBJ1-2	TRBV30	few	CAWSPDRSYGYTF	TGTGCCTGGAGTCCCGACAGAAGCTATGGCTACACCTTC
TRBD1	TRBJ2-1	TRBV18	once	CASSPGTGVNEQFF	TGTGCCAGCTCACCAGGGACAGGGGTGAATGAGCAGTTCTTC
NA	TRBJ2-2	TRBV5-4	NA	CASSSGAGIDTGELFF	TGTGCCAGCAGCTCTGGAGCCGGAATAGACACCGGGGAGCTGTTTTTT
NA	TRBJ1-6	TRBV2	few	CASSEGAYNSPLHF	TGTGCCAGCAGTGAAGGGGCGTATAATTCACCCCTCCACTTT
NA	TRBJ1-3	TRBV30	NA	CAWSVMSTAGNTIYF	TGTGCCTGGAGTGTAATGAGCACGGCTGGAAACACCATATATTTT
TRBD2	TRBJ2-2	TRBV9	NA	CASSVALAGAGGELFF	TGTGCCAGCAGCGTAGCGCTAGCGGGAGCGGGCGGGGAGCTGTTTTTT
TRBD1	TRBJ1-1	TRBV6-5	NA	CASSTGTGKVYEAFF	TGTGCCAGCAGCACCGGGACAGGGAAGGTTTATGAAGCTTTCTTT
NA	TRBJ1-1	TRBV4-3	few	CASSQEDSRRTEAFF	TGCGCCAGCAGCCAAGAGGACAGCCGGAGGACTGAAGCTTTCTTT
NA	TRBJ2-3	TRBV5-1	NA	CASSLRGYDGSADTQYF	TGCGCCAGCAGCTTGAGGGGGTACGATGGGTCGGCAGATACGCAGTATTTT
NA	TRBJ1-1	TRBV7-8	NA	CASSLVNGWTEAFF	TGTGCCAGCAGCTTAGTTAACGGTTGGACTGAAGCTTTCTTT
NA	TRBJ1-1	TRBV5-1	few	CASSLEKGNTEAFF	TGCGCCAGCAGCTTGGAGAAGGGGAACACTGAAGCTTTCTTT
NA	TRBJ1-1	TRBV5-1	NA	CASSLDTLGKYTEAFF	TGCGCCAGCAGCTTGGACACGTTAGGGAAGTATACTGAAGCTTTCTTT
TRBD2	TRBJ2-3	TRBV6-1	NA	CASSETSGGPTDTQYF	TGTGCCAGCAGTGAAACTAGCGGGGGGCCAACAGATACGCAGTATTTT
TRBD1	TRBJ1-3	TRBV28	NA	CASSFRDRPGNTIYF	TGTGCCAGCAGTTTCCGGGACAGACCTGGAAACACCATATATTTT